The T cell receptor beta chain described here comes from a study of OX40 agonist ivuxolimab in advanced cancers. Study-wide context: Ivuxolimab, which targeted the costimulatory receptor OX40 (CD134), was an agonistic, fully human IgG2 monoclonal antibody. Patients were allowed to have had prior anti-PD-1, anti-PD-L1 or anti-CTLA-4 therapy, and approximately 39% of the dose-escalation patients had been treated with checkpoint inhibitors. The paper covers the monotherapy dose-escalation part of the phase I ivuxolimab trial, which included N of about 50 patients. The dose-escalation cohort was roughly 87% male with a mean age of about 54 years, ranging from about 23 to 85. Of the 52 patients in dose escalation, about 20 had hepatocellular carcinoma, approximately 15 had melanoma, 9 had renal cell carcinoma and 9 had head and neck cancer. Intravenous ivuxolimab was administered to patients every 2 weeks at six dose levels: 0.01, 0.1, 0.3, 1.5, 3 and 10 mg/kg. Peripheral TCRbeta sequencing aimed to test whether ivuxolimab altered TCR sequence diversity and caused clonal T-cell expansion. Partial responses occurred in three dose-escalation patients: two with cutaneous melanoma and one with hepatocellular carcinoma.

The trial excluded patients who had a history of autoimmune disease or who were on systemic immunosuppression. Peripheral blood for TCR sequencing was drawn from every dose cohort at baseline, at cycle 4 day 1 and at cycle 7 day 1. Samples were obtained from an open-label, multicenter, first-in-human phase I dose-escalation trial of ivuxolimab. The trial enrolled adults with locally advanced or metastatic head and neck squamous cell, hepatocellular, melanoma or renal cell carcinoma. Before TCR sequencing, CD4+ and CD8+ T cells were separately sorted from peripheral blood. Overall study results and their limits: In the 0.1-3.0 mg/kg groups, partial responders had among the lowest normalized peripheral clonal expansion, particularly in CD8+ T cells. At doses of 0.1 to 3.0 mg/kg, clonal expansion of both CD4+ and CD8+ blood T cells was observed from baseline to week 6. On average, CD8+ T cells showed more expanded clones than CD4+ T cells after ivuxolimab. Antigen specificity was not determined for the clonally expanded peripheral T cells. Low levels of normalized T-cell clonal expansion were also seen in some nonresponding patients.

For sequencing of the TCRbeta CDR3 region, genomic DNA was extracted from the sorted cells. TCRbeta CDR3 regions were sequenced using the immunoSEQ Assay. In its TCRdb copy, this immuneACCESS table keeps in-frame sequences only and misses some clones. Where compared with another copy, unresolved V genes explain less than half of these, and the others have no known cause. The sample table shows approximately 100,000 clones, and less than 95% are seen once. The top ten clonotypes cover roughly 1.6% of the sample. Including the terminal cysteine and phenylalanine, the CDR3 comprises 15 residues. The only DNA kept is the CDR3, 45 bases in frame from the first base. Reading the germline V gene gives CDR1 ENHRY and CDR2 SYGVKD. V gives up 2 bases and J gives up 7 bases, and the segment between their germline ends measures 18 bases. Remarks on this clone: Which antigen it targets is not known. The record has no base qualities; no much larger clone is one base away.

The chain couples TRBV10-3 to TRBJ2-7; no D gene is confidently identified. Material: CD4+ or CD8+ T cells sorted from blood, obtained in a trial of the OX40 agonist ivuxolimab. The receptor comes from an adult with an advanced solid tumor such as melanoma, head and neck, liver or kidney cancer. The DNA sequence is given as TGTGCCATCAGTGAGAGGGCAGGACCAGCTGTGGAGCAGTACTTC. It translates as CAISERAGPAVEQYF.